The 2 T cell receptor beta chains in this list originate from one sample, sequenced in a study of shared clonotypes between healthy human individuals. Naive CD8 cells were CD45RO-negative, positively selected for CCR7, excluding terminally differentiated effector memory CD45RA+ cells. Profiled with immunoSEQ multiplex PCR; TCRdb holds only in-frame clones, not every one. The table records hundreds of thousands of clones, around 95% of them present only once. The sample comprised naive CD8+ T cells sorted from blood. Receptor source: a young woman in good health.

V gene TRBV5-6 combines with J gene TRBJ1-5; D not certain. Deletions cut 3 bases from V and 3 bases from J, with 7 bases between. The CDR3 covers 13 residues. Per the germline V gene, CDR1 is SGHDT and CDR2 is YYEEEE. Written as DNA, the CDR3 is TGTGCCAGCAGCTCCGGGATCAATCAGCCCCAGCATTTT. It codes for CASSSGINQPQHF. The full variable domain, completed using reference TRBV5-6 and TRBJ1-5, is DAGVTQSPTHLIKTRGQQVTLRCSPKSGHDTVSWYQQALGQGPQFIFQYYEEEERQRGNFPDRFSGHQFPNYSSELNVNALLLGDSALYLCASSSGINQPQHFGDGTRLSIL.

The chain is built from TRBV6-1 and TRBJ1-1; possibly TRBD1 for D (5 bases). Germline V CDR1 and CDR2: MNHNS, SASEGT. The V end was cut by 5 bases, the J end by 6 bases, with 13 bases between. This CDR3 comprises 13 residues. DNA for the CDR3: TGTGCCAGCAGTTCCGACAGCTTCGCTGAAGCTTTCTTT. It codes for CASSSDSFAEAFF.